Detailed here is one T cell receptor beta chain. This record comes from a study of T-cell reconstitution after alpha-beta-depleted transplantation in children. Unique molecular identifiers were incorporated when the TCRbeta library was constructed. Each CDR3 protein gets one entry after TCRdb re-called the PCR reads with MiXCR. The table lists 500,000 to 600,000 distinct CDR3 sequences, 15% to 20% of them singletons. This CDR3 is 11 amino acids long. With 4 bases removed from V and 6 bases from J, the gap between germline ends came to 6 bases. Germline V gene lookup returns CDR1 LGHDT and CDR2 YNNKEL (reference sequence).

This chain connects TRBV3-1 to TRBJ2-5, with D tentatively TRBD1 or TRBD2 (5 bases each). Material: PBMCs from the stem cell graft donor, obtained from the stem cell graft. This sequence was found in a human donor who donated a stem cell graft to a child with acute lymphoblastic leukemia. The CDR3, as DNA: TGTGCCAGCAGCCCGGGGCAGACCCAGTACTTC. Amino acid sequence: CASSPGQTQYF.